The T cell receptor beta chain under discussion was sequenced for a study of brain T cells in children with intractable seizures. J gave up 5 bases and V 2 bases, and 5 bases lay outside the gene matches. This CDR3 region has 16 residues. Germline-derived CDR1 and CDR2 are MGHDK and SYGVNS. Assay used: immunoSEQ multiplex PCR; TCRdb lists only in-frame clones, some missing. This sample has around 100,000 clones, with 90% to 95% found just once. The sequencing used peripheral blood, collected at surgery. The receptor was isolated from a boy under three years old with hemimegalencephaly and intractable seizures. The rearrangement links TRBV25-1 to TRBJ2-1; 11 bases match TRBD2. In DNA form, the CDR3 reads TGTGCCAGCAGTGAACTAGGGACTAGCGGCCACAATGAGCAGTTCTTC. Encoded protein: CASSELGTSGHNEQFF.